A selection of T cell receptor beta chains follows, all from one sample in a study of vaccination and CD4 T cells after COVID-19. TCRdb used MiXCR to reprocess the PCR reads, holding one entry per CDR3 protein. This sample carries roughly 7,100 distinct CDR3 sequences, under 75% of them seen once, and the ten largest clones take around 27%. Their specific antigens are unknown. The sequenced sample was CD4+ T cells from blood, cultured in vitro. These receptors originate from a human donor who had recovered from COVID-19. The CDR3 runs from the conserved cysteine through the conserved F or W. Fields, in order: clone size, J gene, D gene, V gene, CDR3 protein, CDR3 DNA. D genes are given only for firm matches. Rows give clone size only sometimes, using once, few, many, or a class for an expanded clone.

abundance: .
j_gene: TRBJ2-2
d_gene: TRBD2
v_gene: TRBV7-3
CDR3aa: CANSLAGGTGELFF
CDR3nt: TGTGCCAACAGCTTAGCGGGGGGAACCGGGGAGCTGTTTTTT

abundance: .
j_gene: TRBJ2-5
d_gene: .
v_gene: TRBV30
CDR3aa: CAWSDLGRETQYF
CDR3nt: TGTGCCTGGAGCGATCTGGGGCGGGAGACCCAGTACTTC

abundance: .
j_gene: TRBJ2-7
d_gene: TRBD2
v_gene: TRBV20-1
CDR3aa: CSAFIAGPIGEQYF
CDR3nt: TGCAGTGCTTTTATAGCGGGACCCATTGGCGAGCAGTACTTC

abundance: .
j_gene: TRBJ1-5
d_gene: TRBD1
v_gene: TRBV10-1
CDR3aa: CASSERDREFGGNQPQHF
CDR3nt: TGCGCCAGCAGTGAGCGGGACAGGGAATTTGGAGGCAATCAGCCCCAGCATTTT

abundance: medium-sized
j_gene: TRBJ1-5
d_gene: .
v_gene: TRBV7-3
CDR3aa: CASSLTGGQPQHF
CDR3nt: TGTGCCAGCAGCTTAACCGGAGGTCAGCCCCAGCATTTT

abundance: .
j_gene: TRBJ1-2
d_gene: .
v_gene: TRBV23-1
CDR3aa: CASRPGGTGFYGYTF
CDR3nt: TGCGCCAGCAGGCCCGGCGGGACTGGTTTCTATGGCTACACCTTC

abundance: medium-sized
j_gene: TRBJ2-7
d_gene: TRBD2
v_gene: TRBV20-1
CDR3aa: CSARDPGGGTYEQYF
CDR3nt: TGCAGTGCTAGAGACCCGGGGGGAGGGACCTACGAGCAGTACTTC

abundance: once
j_gene: TRBJ2-7
d_gene: .
v_gene: TRBV2
CDR3aa: CASSGHYEQYF
CDR3nt: TGTGCCAGCAGTGGTCACTACGAGCAGTACTTC

abundance: .
j_gene: TRBJ1-5
d_gene: .
v_gene: TRBV19
CDR3aa: CASASYSNQPQHF
CDR3nt: TGTGCCAGTGCTTCTTATAGCAATCAGCCCCAGCATTTT

abundance: .
j_gene: TRBJ1-5
d_gene: TRBD1
v_gene: TRBV12-3/TRBV12-4
CDR3aa: CATSRGGASNQPQHF
CDR3nt: TGTGCCACCTCGCGAGGGGGCGCCAGCAATCAGCCCCAGCATTTT

abundance: .
j_gene: TRBJ1-6
d_gene: .
v_gene: TRBV20-1
CDR3aa: CSASWGLSSPLHF
CDR3nt: TGCAGTGCTAGTTGGGGCCTTAGTTCACCCCTCCACTTT

abundance: .
j_gene: TRBJ2-7
d_gene: .
v_gene: TRBV11-3
CDR3aa: CASSLMTGTQTYEQYF
CDR3nt: TGTGCCAGCAGCTTAATGACCGGGACACAGACCTACGAGCAGTACTTC

abundance: .
j_gene: TRBJ1-2
d_gene: .
v_gene: TRBV25-1
CDR3aa: CASSEPHRAYGYTF
CDR3nt: TGTGCCAGCAGTGAACCTCACAGGGCCTATGGCTACACCTTC

abundance: few
j_gene: TRBJ1-2
d_gene: .
v_gene: TRBV27
CDR3aa: CASSFLGDYGYTF
CDR3nt: TGTGCCAGCAGTTTCCTGGGGGACTATGGCTACACCTTC

abundance: .
j_gene: TRBJ2-5
d_gene: .
v_gene: TRBV7-9
CDR3aa: CASSYRKLRAETQYF
CDR3nt: TGTGCCAGCAGCTACCGGAAGTTACGGGCAGAGACCCAGTACTTC

abundance: .
j_gene: TRBJ1-1
d_gene: .
v_gene: TRBV20-1
CDR3aa: CSATNNPRATEAFF
CDR3nt: TGCAGTGCCACCAATAACCCTAGGGCCACTGAAGCTTTCTTT

abundance: once
j_gene: TRBJ1-2
d_gene: .
v_gene: TRBV6-1
CDR3aa: CASSANRGRHGYTF
CDR3nt: TGTGCCAGCAGTGCGAATCGGGGACGTCATGGCTACACCTTC

abundance: .
j_gene: TRBJ1-3
d_gene: .
v_gene: TRBV11-2
CDR3aa: CASSLNGGNTIYF
CDR3nt: TGTGCCAGCAGCTTAAATGGAGGAAACACCATATATTTT

abundance: medium-sized
j_gene: TRBJ2-1
d_gene: .
v_gene: TRBV19
CDR3aa: CASSIDLTSFPEQFF
CDR3nt: TGTGCCAGTAGTATAGATCTCACTAGCTTTCCTGAGCAGTTCTTC

abundance: .
j_gene: TRBJ1-2
d_gene: .
v_gene: TRBV20-1
CDR3aa: CSARDPEGTYGYTF
CDR3nt: TGCAGTGCTAGAGATCCCGAGGGGACCTATGGCTACACCTTC

abundance: large
j_gene: TRBJ2-5
d_gene: TRBD2
v_gene: TRBV7-9
CDR3aa: CASSFSGRAQETQYF
CDR3nt: TGTGCCAGCAGCTTTAGCGGGAGGGCCCAAGAGACCCAGTACTTC

abundance: .
j_gene: TRBJ2-5
d_gene: .
v_gene: TRBV7-2
CDR3aa: CASSLGGAPRETQYF
CDR3nt: TGTGCCAGCAGCTTAGGCGGGGCCCCCCGAGAGACCCAGTACTTC

abundance: few
j_gene: TRBJ1-2
d_gene: TRBD1
v_gene: TRBV6-5
CDR3aa: CASSSRPGQGIGGYTF
CDR3nt: TGTGCCAGCAGTTCCCGACCGGGACAGGGGATAGGGGGCTACACCTTC

abundance: once
j_gene: TRBJ2-1
d_gene: .
v_gene: TRBV21-1
CDR3aa: CATHTTGPPIYNEQFF
CDR3nt: TGTGCCACCCACACAACGGGACCTCCAATTTACAATGAGCAGTTCTTC

abundance: few
j_gene: TRBJ1-2
d_gene: .
v_gene: TRBV7-2
CDR3aa: CASSLEPRGLGGYTF
CDR3nt: TGTGCCAGCAGCTTAGAACCCCGTGGGCTTGGAGGCTACACCTTC

abundance: .
j_gene: TRBJ1-5
d_gene: .
v_gene: TRBV15
CDR3aa: CATSDHGGMQNQPQHF
CDR3nt: TGTGCCACCAGCGACCATGGGGGTATGCAAAATCAGCCCCAGCATTTT

abundance: once
j_gene: TRBJ1-1
d_gene: TRBD1
v_gene: TRBV7-2
CDR3aa: CASSGETGGDTEAFF
CDR3nt: TGTGCCAGCAGCGGGGAAACAGGGGGAGACACTGAAGCTTTCTTT

abundance: few
j_gene: TRBJ1-5
d_gene: TRBD1
v_gene: TRBV24-1
CDR3aa: CATSEGDRGGNQPQHF
CDR3nt: TGTGCCACCAGTGAAGGCGACAGGGGCGGCAATCAGCCCCAGCATTTT

abundance: .
j_gene: TRBJ1-2
d_gene: TRBD1
v_gene: TRBV11-3
CDR3aa: CASSLEGRGGVYGYTF
CDR3nt: TGTGCCAGCAGCTTAGAAGGGAGAGGGGGCGTCTATGGCTACACCTTC

abundance: once
j_gene: TRBJ1-1
d_gene: TRBD1
v_gene: TRBV10-3
CDR3aa: CAISDPNLTGGLREAFF
CDR3nt: TGTGCCATCAGTGATCCCAACCTGACAGGGGGGTTACGTGAAGCTTTCTTT

abundance: .
j_gene: TRBJ1-3
d_gene: TRBD1
v_gene: TRBV6-5
CDR3aa: CASSSDRGSGNTIYF
CDR3nt: TGTGCCAGCAGTTCGGACAGGGGCTCTGGAAACACCATATATTTT

abundance: once
j_gene: TRBJ2-1
d_gene: TRBD2
v_gene: TRBV7-2
CDR3aa: CASSLTSGVYNEQFF
CDR3nt: TGTGCCAGCAGCTTGACTAGCGGGGTATACAATGAGCAGTTCTTC

abundance: .
j_gene: TRBJ2-5
d_gene: .
v_gene: TRBV7-9
CDR3aa: CASSSQNDRTQYF
CDR3nt: TGTGCCAGCAGCTCGCAAAACGACAGGACCCAGTACTTC

abundance: .
j_gene: TRBJ1-1
d_gene: TRBD1
v_gene: TRBV20-1
CDR3aa: CSARPTGQGKTEAFF
CDR3nt: TGCAGTGCTAGACCGACCGGACAGGGGAAGACTGAAGCTTTCTTT

abundance: .
j_gene: TRBJ2-7
d_gene: .
v_gene: TRBV15
CDR3aa: CATSRVIGPYEQYF
CDR3nt: TGTGCCACCAGCAGAGTGATAGGGCCTTACGAGCAGTACTTC

abundance: .
j_gene: TRBJ2-6
d_gene: .
v_gene: TRBV7-3
CDR3aa: CASSPTNSGANVLTF
CDR3nt: TGTGCCAGCAGCCCAACAAACTCTGGGGCCAACGTCCTGACTTTC

abundance: hyperexpanded
j_gene: TRBJ1-1
d_gene: TRBD1
v_gene: TRBV6-1
CDR3aa: CASSQHPGQGIKEAFF
CDR3nt: TGTGCCAGCAGTCAGCATCCGGGACAGGGGATAAAGGAAGCTTTCTTT

abundance: .
j_gene: TRBJ2-3
d_gene: TRBD2
v_gene: TRBV10-3
CDR3aa: CAISKAGGWNVTQYF
CDR3nt: TGTGCCATCAGCAAGGCGGGGGGGTGGAACGTTACGCAGTATTTT

abundance: medium-sized
j_gene: TRBJ2-2
d_gene: .
v_gene: TRBV7-3
CDR3aa: CASSLRPGELFF
CDR3nt: TGTGCCAGCAGCTTACGTCCCGGGGAGCTGTTTTTT

abundance: .
j_gene: TRBJ1-5
d_gene: TRBD1
v_gene: TRBV20-1
CDR3aa: CSARDRTGSDQPQHF
CDR3nt: TGCAGTGCTAGAGATCGGACAGGGAGCGATCAGCCCCAGCATTTT

abundance: once
j_gene: TRBJ2-1
d_gene: TRBD2
v_gene: TRBV20-1
CDR3aa: CSALAGTSRTYNEQFF
CDR3nt: TGCAGTGCGCTTGCAGGGACTAGCCGGACCTACAATGAGCAGTTCTTC

abundance: .
j_gene: TRBJ1-1
d_gene: .
v_gene: TRBV12-3/TRBV12-4
CDR3aa: CASRDRTDAFF
CDR3nt: TGTGCCAGCAGAGACAGGACCGACGCTTTCTTT

abundance: .
j_gene: TRBJ2-7
d_gene: .
v_gene: TRBV18
CDR3aa: CASTHSSFQGSIEQYF
CDR3nt: TGTGCCAGCACTCACTCGAGTTTCCAGGGGAGTATAGAGCAGTACTTC

abundance: few
j_gene: TRBJ2-7
d_gene: .
v_gene: TRBV20-1
CDR3aa: CSARDWGTSGYEQYF
CDR3nt: TGCAGTGCTAGAGATTGGGGGACCTCGGGCTACGAGCAGTACTTC

abundance: .
j_gene: TRBJ2-5
d_gene: .
v_gene: TRBV7-2
CDR3aa: CASSSRRTEETQYF
CDR3nt: TGTGCCAGCAGCTCCCGCAGGACGGAAGAGACCCAGTACTTC

abundance: .
j_gene: TRBJ1-1
d_gene: .
v_gene: TRBV19
CDR3aa: CASSIGGDTEAFF
CDR3nt: TGTGCCAGTAGTATTGGGGGGGACACTGAAGCTTTCTTT

abundance: .
j_gene: TRBJ2-7
d_gene: TRBD1
v_gene: TRBV6-1
CDR3aa: CASSTQGEVRTEQYF
CDR3nt: TGTGCCAGCAGTACACAGGGGGAAGTTCGTACTGAGCAGTACTTC

abundance: .
j_gene: TRBJ1-5
d_gene: .
v_gene: TRBV6-1
CDR3aa: CASRTRQFHQPQHF
CDR3nt: TGTGCCAGCAGAACAAGGCAGTTCCATCAGCCCCAGCATTTT

abundance: .
j_gene: TRBJ1-6
d_gene: .
v_gene: TRBV30
CDR3aa: CAWSVNSPLHF
CDR3nt: TGTGCCTGGAGTGTAAATTCACCCCTCCACTTT

abundance: .
j_gene: TRBJ1-1
d_gene: TRBD1
v_gene: TRBV20-1
CDR3aa: CSVVRQGANTEAFF
CDR3nt: TGCAGTGTAGTCCGGCAGGGGGCAAACACTGAAGCTTTCTTT

abundance: .
j_gene: TRBJ1-4
d_gene: .
v_gene: TRBV7-2
CDR3aa: CASSRQTEKLFF
CDR3nt: TGTGCCAGCAGCCGACAGACTGAAAAACTGTTTTTT

abundance: .
j_gene: TRBJ1-5
d_gene: .
v_gene: TRBV19
CDR3aa: CASTSEASQPQHF
CDR3nt: TGTGCCAGTACTTCAGAGGCCAGTCAGCCCCAGCATTTT

abundance: .
j_gene: TRBJ2-2
d_gene: TRBD1
v_gene: TRBV10-3
CDR3aa: CAISESGQGRTGELFF
CDR3nt: TGTGCCATCAGTGAGTCTGGACAGGGTCGCACCGGGGAGCTGTTTTTT

abundance: .
j_gene: TRBJ2-1
d_gene: .
v_gene: TRBV7-2
CDR3aa: CASSTGMTYNEQFF
CDR3nt: TGTGCCAGCAGCACAGGGATGACCTACAATGAGCAGTTCTTC